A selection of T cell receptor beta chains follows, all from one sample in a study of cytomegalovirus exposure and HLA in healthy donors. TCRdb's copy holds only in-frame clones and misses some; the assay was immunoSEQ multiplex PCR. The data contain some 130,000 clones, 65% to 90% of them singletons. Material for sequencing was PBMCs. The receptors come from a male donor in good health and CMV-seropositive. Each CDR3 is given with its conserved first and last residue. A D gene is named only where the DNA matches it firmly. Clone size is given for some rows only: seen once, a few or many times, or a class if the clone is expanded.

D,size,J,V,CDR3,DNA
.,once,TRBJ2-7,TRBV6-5,CASGQEWNEQYF,TGTGCCAGCGGGCAAGAATGGAACGAGCAGTACTTC
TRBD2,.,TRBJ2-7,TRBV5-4,CASSFGGLASLEQYF,TGTGCCAGCAGCTTCGGGGGACTAGCATCTCTCGAGCAGTACTTC
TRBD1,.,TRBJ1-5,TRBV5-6,CASSSRDRSVGNQPQHF,TGTGCCAGCAGCTCCCGGGACAGGAGTGTTGGCAATCAGCCCCAGCATTTT
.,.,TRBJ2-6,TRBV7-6,CASSSETGANVLTF,TGTGCCAGCAGCTCGGAGACTGGGGCCAACGTCCTGACTTTC
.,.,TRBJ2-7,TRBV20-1,CSASVNEQYF,TGCAGTGCTTCGGTAAACGAGCAGTACTTC
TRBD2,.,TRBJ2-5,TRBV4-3,CASSRLAAAGRASETQYF,TGCGCCAGCAGCCGACTAGCCGCAGCCGGGAGGGCCTCAGAGACCCAGTACTTC
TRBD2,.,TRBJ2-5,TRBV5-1,CASSARAGVWETQYF,TGCGCCAGCAGCGCCAGGGCGGGAGTTTGGGAGACCCAGTACTTC
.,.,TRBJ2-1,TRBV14,CASSQDAGRRNEQFF,TGTGCCAGCAGCCAAGATGCCGGGAGACGCAATGAGCAGTTCTTC
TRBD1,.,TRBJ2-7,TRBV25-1,CASSATGTGGSYEQYF,TGTGCCAGCAGTGCCACCGGGACAGGGGGCTCCTACGAGCAGTACTTC
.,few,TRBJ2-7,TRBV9,CASSGSGPYEQYF,TGTGCCAGCAGCGGGAGCGGACCCTACGAGCAGTACTTC
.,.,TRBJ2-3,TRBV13,CASRKMTVSSTDTQYF,TGTGCCAGCAGAAAAATGACAGTTTCTAGCACAGATACGCAGTATTTT
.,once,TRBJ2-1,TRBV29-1,CSASLAQSSYNEQFF,TGCAGCGCCTCACTAGCTCAGAGCTCCTACAATGAGCAGTTCTTC
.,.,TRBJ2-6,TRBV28,CASSVQGQGANVLTF,TGTGCCAGCAGTGTACAGGGCCAGGGGGCCAACGTCCTGACTTTC
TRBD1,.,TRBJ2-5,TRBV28,CASSTGTGGGKTQYF,TGTGCCAGCAGTACCGGGACAGGGGGAGGAAAGACCCAGTACTTC
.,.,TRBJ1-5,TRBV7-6,CASSPLEGNQPQHF,TGTGCCAGCAGTCCTCTCGAGGGCAATCAGCCCCAGCATTTT
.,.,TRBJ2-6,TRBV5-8,CASSPMFSSGANGLTF,TGTGCCAGCAGCCCGATGTTTTCATCTGGGGCCAACGGCCTGACTTTC
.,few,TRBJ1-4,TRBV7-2,CASSKTGSFNEKLFF,TGTGCCAGCAGCAAAACAGGTTCCTTTAATGAAAAACTGTTTTTT
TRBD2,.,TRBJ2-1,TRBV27,CASSISGSGYEQFF,TGTGCCAGCAGTATTAGCGGGAGCGGCTATGAGCAGTTCTTC
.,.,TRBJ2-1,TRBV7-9,CARSLVGGRSYNEQFF,TGTGCCAGAAGCTTAGTTGGAGGGCGCTCCTACAATGAGCAGTTCTTC
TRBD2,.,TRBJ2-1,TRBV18,CASSPWASGSNEQFF,TGTGCCAGCTCACCCTGGGCTAGCGGGAGCAATGAGCAGTTCTTC
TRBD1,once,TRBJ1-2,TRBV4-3,CASSQESRGWHGYTF,TGCGCCAGCAGCCAAGAATCCAGGGGGTGGCATGGCTACACCTTC
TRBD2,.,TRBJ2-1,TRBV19,CATGTSAPLEQFF,TGTGCCACCGGGACTAGCGCACCACTTGAGCAGTTCTTC
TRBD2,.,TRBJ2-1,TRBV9,CASSGGLASSYNEQFF,TGTGCCAGCAGCGGGGGACTAGCGAGCTCCTACAATGAGCAGTTCTTC
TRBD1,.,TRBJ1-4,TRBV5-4,CASSLEGAGEKLFF,TGTGCCAGCAGCTTGGAGGGGGCTGGCGAAAAACTGTTTTTT
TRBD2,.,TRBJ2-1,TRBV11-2,CASSFGTSGRGREQFF,TGTGCCAGCAGCTTCGGGACTAGCGGGAGAGGGAGGGAGCAGTTCTTC
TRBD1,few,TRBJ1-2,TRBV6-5,CASSSPGQVTYGYTF,TGTGCCAGCAGTTCCCCGGGACAGGTTACCTATGGCTACACCTTC
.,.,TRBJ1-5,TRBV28,CASSFRGQPQHF,TGTGCCAGCAGTTTCCGGGGACAGCCCCAGCATTTT
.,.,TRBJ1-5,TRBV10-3,CAISPGGGNQPQHF,TGTGCCATCAGTCCTGGGGGAGGTAATCAGCCCCAGCATTTT